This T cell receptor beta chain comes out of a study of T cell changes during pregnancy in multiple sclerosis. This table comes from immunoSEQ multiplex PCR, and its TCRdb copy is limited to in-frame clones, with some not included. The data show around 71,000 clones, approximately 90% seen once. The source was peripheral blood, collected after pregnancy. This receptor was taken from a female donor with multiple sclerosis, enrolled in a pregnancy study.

This CDR3 reads CASSPGTGASGTQYF. In DNA form, the CDR3 reads TGTGCCAGCAGCCCAGGGACAGGGGCGTCGGGGACCCAGTACTTC. The chain recombines TRBV5-6 with TRBJ2-5; 10 bases are a match to TRBD1. Germline lookup yields CDR1 SGHDT and CDR2 YYEEEE. J lost 7 bases, V lost 4 bases, and 10 bases had no gene match. The CDR3 runs to 15 residues. Full variable domain (remainder filled in from reference TRBV5-6 and TRBJ2-5): DAGVTQSPTHLIKTRGQQVTLRCSPKSGHDTVSWYQQALGQGPQFIFQYYEEEERQRGNFPDRFSGHQFPNYSSELNVNALLLGDSALYLCASSPGTGASGTQYFGPGTRLLVL.